Below are 24 T cell receptor beta chains sequenced from a single sample in a study of PD-1 blockade in classical Hodgkin lymphoma. Time point noted: newly diagnosed, previously untreated cHL patient sample. Thawed PBMCs yielded CD4+ T cells through magnetic negative selection. Some clones are missing from TCRdb's copy, which holds only in-frame ones; the method was immunoSEQ multiplex PCR. Of around 16,000 clones listed, around 84% are singletons. Input material: CD4+ T cells from blood. The receptor set was obtained from a human donor with classical Hodgkin lymphoma.

The sample holds a few counts of this clone. The rearrangement uses TRBV9 and TRBJ2-1; 9 nucleotides match TRBD2. CDR1 and CDR2 (germline): SGDLS, YYNGEE. This CDR3 is built from 15 residues. J lost 3 bases, V lost 4 bases, and 5 bases had no gene match. CDR3 residues: CASSRGLADYNEQFF. Written as DNA, the CDR3 is TGTGCCAGCAGCAGGGGACTAGCCGACTACAATGAGCAGTTCTTC. The full variable domain, with the rest looked up from reference TRBV9 and TRBJ2-1, is DSGVTQTPKHLITATGQRVTLRCSPRSGDLSVYWYQQSLDQGLQFLIQYYNGEERAKGNILERFSAQQFPDLHSELNLSSLELGDSALYFCASSRGLADYNEQFFGPGTRLTVL.

This clone is a singleton in its sample. The genes are TRBV5-1 and TRBJ1-4; D may be TRBD1 (6 bases). The CDR3 totals 15 residues. The V end lost 4 bases, the J end lost 4 bases, and 14 bases lay between the germline ends. The germline gives CDR1 SGHRS, CDR2 YFSETQ. The CDR3 region has the DNA TGCGCCAGCAGCGTGCGCAGGGGCGGTAATGAAAAACTGTTTTTT. Its protein product is CASSVRRGGNEKLFF. The full variable domain, rest sourced from reference TRBV5-1 and TRBJ1-4, is KAGVTQTPRYLIKTRGQQVTLSCSPISGHRSVSWYQQTPGQGLQFLFEYFSETQRNKGNFPGRFSGRQFSNSRSEMNVSTLELGDSALYLCASSVRRGGNEKLFFGSGTQLSVL.

The gene calls are TRBV30 and TRBJ1-6, with a possible D match to TRBD1 (6 bases). V was shortened by 0 bases and J by 7 bases, with 19 bases between the two germline ends. The length of the CDR3 is 17 residues. The germline V gene has CDR1 GTSNPN and CDR2 SVGIG (reference sequence). The CDR3 region is CAWSVGPTGTNNSPLHF. The CDR3 region has the DNA TGTGCCTGGAGTGTTGGTCCGACCGGGACAAACAATTCACCCCTCCACTTT.

This rearrangement joins TRBV15 to TRBJ2-1; no firm D call. This CDR3 is built from 13 residues. V gave up 2 bases and J gave up 7 bases, with 9 bases separating them. The germline CDR1 and CDR2 sequences are LNHNV and YYDKDF (reference sequence). The CDR3 DNA reads TGTGCCACCAGCAGACAAATATGGAATGAGCAGTTCTTC. It yields the protein CATSRQIWNEQFF.

This clone was observed a single time. Written as DNA, the CDR3 is TGCAGCGTTGAAGGTACGAGACAGAATGAAAAACTGTTTTTT. This encodes CSVEGTRQNEKLFF. The rearrangement links TRBV29-1 to TRBJ1-4, with D possibly matching TRBD1 (5 bases). Trimming took 1 base from V and 5 from J, leaving 11 bases between them. Germline values: CDR1 SQVTM, CDR2 ANQGSEA. This CDR3 has 14 residues.

The chain recombines TRBV7-2 with TRBJ2-5; TRBD2 matches at 7 bases. From germline, CDR1 is SGHTA and CDR2 FQGNSA. The CDR3 runs 18 residues. The J segment lost 2 bases and the V segment lost 0 bases, leaving 12 bases of the junction unmatched. CDR3 sequence (DNA): TGTGCCAGCAGCTTAGCGGGTAGGCTAGCGGTTTCTCAAGAGACCCAGTACTTC. As protein: CASSLAGRLAVSQETQYF.

The rearrangement uses TRBV19 and TRBJ2-1; 7 nucleotides match TRBD1. The CDR3 consists of 15 residues. Trimming cost V 2 bases and J 2 bases; bases outside gene matches: 3. Germline V gives CDR1 LNHDA, CDR2 SQIVND (reference sequence). The CDR3 reads CASSIRGQTYNEQFF. The CDR3 DNA follows: TGTGCCAGTAGTATAAGGGGACAGACCTACAATGAGCAGTTCTTC.

The chain uses TRBV10-3 and TRBJ2-3; TRBD2 matches at 14 bases. Germline CDR1 ENHRY, CDR2 SYGVKD. This CDR3 spans 18 amino acids. The J segment lost 8 bases and the V segment lost 3 bases, leaving 13 bases of the junction unmatched. The CDR3 protein is CAISDPTSGRAKVGTQYF. CDR3 nucleotides: TGTGCCATCAGTGACCCGACTAGCGGGAGGGCCAAGGTGGGTACGCAGTATTTT.

V and J are TRBV4-1 and TRBJ1-5; 7 nucleotides match TRBD1. Germline CDR1 and CDR2: MGHRA and YSYEKL. The CDR3 loop spans 15 amino acids. J gave up 0 bases and V 6 bases, and 5 bases lay outside the gene matches. The chain's CDR3 is CASRQGRNSNQPQHF. The CDR3 DNA sequence: TGCGCCAGCAGACAGGGGCGAAATAGCAATCAGCCCCAGCATTTT.

The CDR3 protein is CASSLMAVNYGYTF. The CDR3 nucleotides are TGTGCCAGCAGCTTAATGGCGGTGAACTATGGCTACACCTTC. The rearrangement uses TRBV7-2 and TRBJ1-2; D uncertain. V was pared by 2 bases and J by 2 bases, with 9 bases between. The CDR3 is 14 residues long. Germline V gene lookup returns CDR1 SGHTA and CDR2 FQGNSA.

The V and J genes are TRBV28 and TRBJ2-7; D perhaps matches TRBD2 (5 bases). CDR1 MDHEN and CDR2 SYDVKM come from the germline V gene. The CDR3 length is 15 residues. V was pared by 5 bases and J by 2 bases, with 16 bases between. The CDR3 sequence: CASSTRGGLPYEQYF. Written as DNA, the CDR3 is TGTGCCAGCAGTACCCGAGGAGGCCTACCCTACGAGCAGTACTTC. Full variable domain (rest looked up from reference TRBV28 and TRBJ2-7): DVKVTQSSRYLVKRTGEKVFLECVQDMDHENMFWYRQDPGLGLRLIYFSYDVKMKEKGDIPEGYSVSREKKERFSLILESASTNQTSMYLCASSTRGGLPYEQYFGPGTRLTVT.

The chain links TRBV29-1 to TRBJ1-3; unclear D gene. Germline V lookup: CDR1 SQVTM, CDR2 ANQGSEA. The CDR3 is made up of 13 amino acids. V shed 5 bases and J shed 0 bases, with 8 bases lying between them. The CDR3 loop reads CSVSHVSGNTIYF. CDR3 sequence (DNA): TGCAGCGTTTCACACGTCTCTGGAAACACCATATATTTT.

The CDR3: CASSIQGSYEQYF. The DNA of the CDR3 is TGTGCCAGTAGTATCCAGGGCTCCTACGAGCAGTACTTC. The chain is built from TRBV19 and TRBJ2-7; possible D gene TRBD1, 5 bases. Germline V gene sequence: CDR1 LNHDA, CDR2 SQIVND (reference sequence). The germline V and J ends were trimmed by 3 bases and 0 bases, with 6 bases remaining between them. CDR3 length equals 13 residues.

The gene calls are TRBV18 and TRBJ2-7; D may be TRBD1 (5 bases). The CDR3 is 15 residues long. V lost 2 bases and J lost 2, with 13 bases in between. CDR1 and CDR2 from the germline V gene are KGHSH and LQKENI. The CDR3 region is CASSPWSGLTYEQYF. The DNA of the CDR3 is TGTGCCAGCTCACCATGGTCAGGGCTCACCTACGAGCAGTACTTC.

This clone was counted once. The chain uses TRBV6-5 and TRBJ1-1; 7 bases match TRBD1. Germline CDR1 reads MNHEY; CDR2 reads SVGAGI. V lost 6 bases, J lost 8 bases, and 9 bases stayed unmatched. CDR3 length: 13 amino acids. The CDR3 coding sequence is TGTGCCAGCAGGTATCAGGGGGGGACAGAAGCTTTCTTT. Its protein is CASRYQGGTEAFF.

This chain joins TRBV9 and TRBJ2-1; D gene unclear. Germline assignment: CDR1 SGDLS and CDR2 YYNGEE. The CDR3 contains 15 residues. Trimming cost V 0 bases and J 1 base, with 8 bases left between them. As DNA, the CDR3 is TGTGCCAGCAGCGTAGCTCTAGGGTCCTACAATGAGCAGTTCTTC. Protein product: CASSVALGSYNEQFF.

This CDR3 reads CATSRGPVFSGSSYNEQFF. The CDR3 nucleotides read TGTGCCACCAGCAGAGGGCCCGTGTTTAGTGGGAGCTCCTACAATGAGCAGTTCTTC. The chain carries TRBV15 and TRBJ2-1; D is possibly TRBD2 (5 bases). The CDR3 covers 19 residues. Trimming removed 1 base at V and 0 bases at J, with 19 bases between. CDR1 and CDR2 (germline): LNHNV, YYDKDF (reference sequence).

This clone appeared a few times. The V call is TRBV28, the J call TRBJ1-2; a possible D gene is TRBD1 (6 bases). The ends were cut back, 6 bases at V and 8 bases at J, with 16 bases in the middle. CDR3 length: 13 residues. CDR1 is MDHEN and CDR2 is SYDVKM in the germline V gene. The CDR3, as DNA: TGTGCCAGCAGCCCCGGGTGGGGGGGCGGCTACACCTTC. Amino acids: CASSPGWGGGYTF.

V gene TRBV7-2 combines with J gene TRBJ1-3, with TRBD1 identical over 7 bases. This CDR3 spans 15 amino acids. V shed 5 bases and J 0 bases; nucleotides not matched to a gene: 4. Germline assignment: CDR1 SGHTA and CDR2 FQGNSA. The CDR3 reads CASSHTGVSGNTIYF. The CDR3 DNA follows: TGTGCCAGCAGCCACACAGGGGTCTCTGGAAACACCATATATTTT.

This clone showed up just a few times. DNA for the CDR3: TGTGCCAGCAGCTTTCACGGGGAGACCCAGTACTTC. Translating gives CASSFHGETQYF. The chain is built from TRBV7-2 and TRBJ2-5; the D is unclear. The germline V gene encodes CDR1 SGHTA and CDR2 FQGNSA. Trimming removed 3 bases at V and 5 bases at J, with 7 bases between. This CDR3 contains 12 residues.

This chain connects TRBV5-1 to TRBJ2-3; 9 nucleotides agree with TRBD2. Germline V gene sequence: CDR1 SGHRS, CDR2 YFSETQ. V was clipped by 0 bases and J by 1 base; unmatched bases: 6. This CDR3 contains 17 residues. CDR3 in amino acids: CASSLAGVAGGTDTQYF. The CDR3 bases are TGCGCCAGCAGCTTGGCCGGGGTAGCGGGAGGCACAGATACGCAGTATTTT.

The count of this clone is one. The J gene is TRBJ2-3, the V gene TRBV11-2, with D possibly being TRBD2 (6 bases). The V end was cut by 3 bases, the J end by 3 bases, with 10 bases between. Germline V gene data show CDR1 as SGHAT and CDR2 as FQNNGV. The CDR3 length is 14 residues. CDR3 coding DNA: TGTGCCAGCAGCTTGGGGCTAGCGACAGATACGCAGTATTTT. Translated, it gives CASSLGLATDTQYF.

The chain couples TRBV1 to TRBJ2-1; TRBD2, as called in the table, went unchecked against the DNA. TRBV1 is marked as a pseudogene. There are 17 residues in the CDR3. The CDR3 loop is CTSSPYSRLAGGNEQFF. CDR3 nucleotides: TGCACCAGCAGCCCCTACTCTAGACTAGCGGGAGGGAATGAGCAGTTCTTC.

The rearrangement joins TRBV6-4 to TRBJ2-2; TRBD1 matches at 8 bases. This CDR3 contains 13 residues. The germline gives CDR1 MRHNA, CDR2 SNTAGT. With V trimmed by 6 bases and J by 5 bases, 2 bases remained unmatched. In nucleotides, the CDR3 is TGTGCCAGCAGCCGACAGGGGACCGGGGAGCTGTTTTTT. Protein product: CASSRQGTGELFF.